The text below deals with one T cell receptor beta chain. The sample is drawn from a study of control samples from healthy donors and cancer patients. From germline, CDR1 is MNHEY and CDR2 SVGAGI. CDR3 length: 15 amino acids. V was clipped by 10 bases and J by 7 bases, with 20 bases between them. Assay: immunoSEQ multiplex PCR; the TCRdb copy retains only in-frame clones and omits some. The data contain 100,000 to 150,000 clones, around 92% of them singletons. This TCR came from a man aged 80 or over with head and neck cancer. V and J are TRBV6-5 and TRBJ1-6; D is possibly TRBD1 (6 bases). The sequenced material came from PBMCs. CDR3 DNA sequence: TGTGCCACCCAGAGGGGGTCACTGACCAATTCACCCCTCCACTTT. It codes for CATQRGSLTNSPLHF.